These 10 T cell receptor beta chains share one sample of origin, sequenced in a study of cytomegalovirus exposure and HLA in healthy donors. The PCR had 60 Vbeta and 13 Jbeta primers. The assay was immunoSEQ multiplex PCR, and TCRdb's table has in-frame clones only and misses some. Of roughly 200,000 clones listed, about 77% are singletons. Material: PBMCs. The receptor source for this set is a woman aged 25 to 39 in good health and CMV-seronegative.

This rearrangement joins TRBV2 to TRBJ2-1; 7 bases match TRBD1. The CDR3 spans 12 residues. J lost 7 bases, V lost 4 bases, and 1 base had no gene match. Per germline, CDR1 SNHLY and CDR2 FYNNEI. The CDR3 nucleotides read TGTGCCAGCAGTGTACAGGGGAATGAGCAGTTCTTC. This encodes CASSVQGNEQFF.

The V gene is TRBV19, the J gene TRBJ1-3; no clear D gene. Germline CDR1 and CDR2: LNHDA and SQIVND (reference sequence). The V and J ends lost 2 bases and 3 bases respectively, with 8 bases between them. The CDR3 has 14 amino acids. The DNA for the CDR3 is TGTGCCAGTAGTATATCGGAGGTTGGAAACACCATATATTTT. It is translated as CASSISEVGNTIYF.

Note on this clone: One junction end does not reproduce the germline sequence, and a read error may be involved. Other nucleotide sequences from this sample produce the same CDR3. J is TRBJ2-4 and V is TRBV15; no firm D call. The CDR3 extends over 13 amino acids. Germline CDR1 reads LNHNV; CDR2 reads YYDKDF (reference sequence). As DNA, the CDR3 is TGCGCCACCAGCAGAGATGCGGAAAACATTCAGTACTTC. This gives the protein CATSRDAENIQYF.

J is TRBJ2-1 and V is TRBV6-5; no firm D call. Trimming stripped 2 bases from V and 6 bases from J, with 14 bases between. Germline V lookup: CDR1 MNHEY, CDR2 SVGAGI. The CDR3 has 15 residues. CDR3 in DNA: TGTGCCAGCAGTTACCAACCCCCAACTGGCAATGAGCAGTTCTTC. Translated, it gives CASSYQPPTGNEQFF.

V gene TRBV5-1 combines with J gene TRBJ2-1, with 15 positions matching TRBD2. The CDR3 runs 15 residues. Unmatched junction bases numbered 4, after V lost 4 bases and J lost 8 bases. CDR1 and CDR2 from the germline V gene are SGHRS and YFSETQ. DNA of the CDR3: TGCGCCAGCAGCCGGACTAGCGGGGGGGCATATGAGCAGTTCTTC. Residues: CASSRTSGGAYEQFF.

The gene calls are TRBV11-1 and TRBJ1-2; the match to TRBD1 covers 8 bases. The germline V gene encodes CDR1 SGHAT and CDR2 FQDESV (reference sequence). The CDR3 loop spans 16 amino acids. The V gene end was trimmed by 1 base and the J gene end by 4 bases; junction bases not matched to a gene: 8. The CDR3: CASSLDSGQGGYGYTF. The CDR3 region has the DNA TGTGCCAGCAGCTTAGACAGCGGACAGGGAGGCTATGGCTACACCTTC.

The V gene is TRBV7-6, the J gene TRBJ1-3; no firm D call. V was cut by 5 bases and J by 2 bases, with 10 bases left in between. The CDR3 has 14 residues. Germline V gives CDR1 SGHVS, CDR2 FNYEAQ. In DNA form, the CDR3 reads TGTGCCAGCAGCCCCGACAACCCTGGAAACACCATATATTTT. Translated: CASSPDNPGNTIYF.

A note on this clone: Other DNA sequences within the sample encode an identical CDR3. This chain links TRBV15 with TRBJ2-7; 7 bases fit TRBD1. Germline CDR1 reads LNHNV; CDR2 reads YYDKDF (reference sequence). The J segment lost 0 bases and the V segment lost 5 bases, leaving 4 bases of the junction unmatched. CDR3 size: 14 residues. The DNA of the CDR3 is TGTGCCACCAGCCGAGGGGGCGACTCCTACGAGCAGTACTTC. Residues: CATSRGGDSYEQYF. The whole variable domain, filled in from reference TRBV15 and TRBJ2-7, reads DAMVIQNPRYQVTQFGKPVTLSCSQTLNHNVMYWYQQKSSQAPKLLFHYYDKDFNNEADTPDNFQSRRPNTSFCFLDIRSPGLGDTAMYLCATSRGGDSYEQYFGPGTRLTVT.

The rearrangement links TRBV2 to TRBJ2-7, with 8 bases aligning to TRBD1. CDR1 and CDR2 from the germline V gene are SNHLY and FYNNEI. This CDR3 has 15 amino acids. The trim removed 2 bases at V and 2 bases at J, leaving 5 bases unmatched. In DNA, the CDR3 is TGTGCCAGCAGTGAACAGGGGGCCGTCGCCTACGAGCAGTACTTC. Translation: CASSEQGAVAYEQYF.

A word on this clone: The same CDR3 arises from other DNA sequences in this sample as well. This chain links TRBV6-5 with TRBJ1-1, with TRBD1 matching over 7 bases. The trim removed 4 bases at V and 5 bases at J, leaving 7 bases unmatched. CDR3 size: 14 residues. CDR1 is MNHEY and CDR2 is SVGAGI in the germline V gene. The DNA of the CDR3 is TGTGCCAGCAGTTTAAGACAGGGAGGAACTGAAGCTTTCTTT. Its translation is CASSLRQGGTEAFF.